The 26 T cell receptor beta chains below were found in one sample sequenced in a study of T cell repertoires in cytomegalovirus infection (dated 2019 in TCRdb). No antigens are known for them. The sample's treatment or condition label, in plain terms: in vitro stimulation with specific CMV peptide epitopes to enrich CMV-specific T cells. TCRdb lists the instrument as Illumina HiSeq 1500. TCRdb took the public reads, trimmed them with fastp at Q25, ran MiXCR for clone calling and kept in-frame beta chains. Each entry is one CDR3 protein sequence, shown with its most common DNA and genes. This sample lists 700,000 to 900,000 distinct CDR3 sequences; 25% to 30% were detected once. Of the sample, roughly 13% is held by the ten largest clones. This specimen was cultured CD8+ T cells from PBMCs, taken from culture after CMV antigen stimulation. The origin of the receptors is a human donor in good health (CMV status not recorded). Some clones in this sample may be carry-over from other donors' samples.

Turning to this clonotype: The conserved final phenylalanine or tryptophan is absent from the CDR3, which likely points to a read error. The chain combines TRBV28 with TRBJ1-4; D remains ambiguous. The length of the CDR3 is 14 residues. From germline, CDR1 is MDHEN and CDR2 SYDVKM. V lost 4 bases to trimming and J lost 8 bases, with 14 bases between them. CDR3 nucleotides: TGTGCCAGCAGTTCCCGAGGGATCGAGGAAAAACTGTTTATT. Its translation is CASSSRGIEEKLFI.

The CDR3 bases are TGTGCCAGCAGCTTGTGGAACAGGGGCTACCCTGAAGCTTTCTTT. It yields the protein CASSLWNRGYPEAFF. This chain joins TRBV5-5 and TRBJ1-1; TRBD1 matches 7 bases. CDR3 length: 15 residues. V was clipped by 1 base and J by 6 bases; unmatched bases: 9. Per germline, CDR1 SGHKS and CDR2 YYEKEE (reference sequence).

This clonotype was picked up many times. The J gene is TRBJ2-5, the V gene TRBV7-6, with 11 bases identical to TRBD2. V shed 4 bases, J shed 2 bases, and the junction held 6 bases outside the gene matches. This CDR3 is 16 amino acids long. Germline CDR1 and CDR2: SGHVS and FNYEAQ. CDR3 coding DNA: TGTGCCAGCAGCTCCTTAGCGGGGGGGCTGCAAGAGACCCAGTACTTC. It is translated as CASSSLAGGLQETQYF.

This clonotype was seen repeatedly, ten times or more. The rearrangement links TRBV7-2 to TRBJ2-7, with 8 positions matching TRBD1. V gave up 1 base and J gave up 2 bases; unmatched junction bases: 4. Germline assignment: CDR1 SGHTA and CDR2 FQGNSA. The CDR3 consists of 15 residues. CDR3 nucleotide sequence: TGTGCCAGCAGCTTAGGGGGACAGGTAGCCTACGAGCAGTACTTC. Translated, it gives CASSLGGQVAYEQYF.

The chain recombines TRBV7-8 with TRBJ2-7; 8 nucleotides align to TRBD1. J gave up 3 bases and V 3 bases, and 19 bases lay outside the gene matches. The CDR3 loop spans 19 amino acids. Germline CDR1 is SGHVS and CDR2 is FQNEAQ. This CDR3 is CASSFHTGGRHQIFYEQYV. CDR3 nucleotide sequence: TGTGCCAGCAGCTTCCATACAGGGGGTCGTCACCAAATCTTCTACGAGCAGTACGTC.

The J gene is TRBJ2-1, the V gene TRBV29-1; no clear D. This CDR3 is 13 amino acids long. Germline values: CDR1 SQVTM, CDR2 ANQGSEA. Deletions cut 3 bases from V and 8 bases from J, with 14 bases between. CDR3 DNA sequence: TGCAGCGTTGAGCCCTTGGACGTCTATGAGCAGTTCTTC. Translated: CSVEPLDVYEQFF.

V gene TRBV27 combines with J gene TRBJ2-3; 8 positions agree with TRBD1. The CDR3 consists of 16 residues. CDR1 MNHEY and CDR2 SMNVEV come from the germline V gene (reference sequence). V was pared by 5 bases and J by 3 bases, with 10 bases of the junction left unmatched. The CDR3, as DNA: TGTGCCAGCAGTAATTCCGCAGGGGGCGGAACAGATACGCAGTATTTT. It encodes CASSNSAGGGTDTQYF.

The V call is TRBV19, the J call TRBJ2-1, with D hard to call. V lost 5 bases to trimming and J lost 5 bases, with 13 bases between them. The CDR3 runs 14 residues. CDR1 and CDR2 (germline): LNHDA, SQIVND (reference sequence). The CDR3 DNA reads TGTGCCAGTAGTTTCCTCAACGAGAACAATGAGCAGTTCTTC. It is translated as CASSFLNENNEQFF.

The sample holds a few counts of this clonotype. The J gene is TRBJ1-5, the V gene TRBV25-1; D unresolved. CDR1 and CDR2 (germline): MGHDK, SYGVNS. Trimming took 3 bases from V and 9 from J, leaving 12 bases between them. The CDR3 contains 13 residues. Here the CDR3 reads CASSDSFSGPQHF. CDR3 DNA sequence: TGTGCCAGCAGTGACAGCTTTTCTGGGCCCCAGCATTTT.

V and J are TRBV10-3 and TRBJ1-4; a possible D gene is TRBD1 (5 bases). The germline V and J ends were trimmed by 2 bases and 15 bases, with 13 bases remaining between them. The length of the CDR3 is 12 residues. The germline V gene has CDR1 ENHRY and CDR2 SYGVKD. The chain's CDR3 is CAISEDALGVFF. Here the CDR3 DNA reads TGTGCCATCAGTGAGGATGCTTTGGGGGTGTTTTTT.

The V gene is TRBV4-1, the J gene TRBJ2-7, with 9 positions matching TRBD2. This CDR3 is built from 17 residues. J was trimmed by 1 base and V by 0 bases; bases with no gene match: 7. Germline CDR1 MGHRA, CDR2 YSYEKL. The CDR3 bases are TGCGCCAGCAGCCAAGATGTGAGCGGGGGGTTTTCCTACGAGCAGTACTTC. Translation gives CASSQDVSGGFSYEQYF.

In its sample, this clonotype was seen a few times. The CDR3 sequence is CSVEDGGGSPTDTQYF. The CDR3 coding sequence is TGCAGCGTTGAAGATGGGGGAGGCTCCCCCACAGATACGCAGTATTTT. J is TRBJ2-3 and V is TRBV29-1; the D gene is possibly TRBD2 (6 bases). Germline V gene data show CDR1 as SQVTM and CDR2 as ANQGSEA. CDR3 length equals 16 residues. V was clipped by 0 bases and J by 2 bases, with 15 bases between them.

The rearrangement links TRBV15 to TRBJ2-1; tentatively, D is TRBD1 or TRBD2 (5 bases each). This CDR3 comprises 13 residues. Trimming took off 8 bases at V and 4 bases at J, with 12 bases between the two ends. Looked up from germline, CDR1 is LNHNV and CDR2 is YYDKDF (reference sequence). CDR3 nucleotides: TGTGCCACCGGGGGAATAGGGTACAATGAGCAGTTCTTC. It translates to CATGGIGYNEQFF.

This chain connects TRBV6-2 or TRBV6-3 to TRBJ2-1, with 7 bases identical to TRBD1. Germline V gene lookup returns CDR1 MNHEY and CDR2 SVGEGT. This CDR3 comprises 16 residues. V lost 2 bases, J lost 6 bases, and 10 bases stayed unmatched. DNA for the CDR3: TGTGCCAGCAGTTACCGGGGACAGAGTTTTTTCAATGAGCAGTTCTTC. Its translation: CASSYRGQSFFNEQFF.

The V call is TRBV27, the J call TRBJ1-5; D is possibly TRBD1 (5 bases). Between the trimmed V and J ends, which lost 5 bases and 5 bases, there was a span of 10 bases. The CDR3 covers 13 residues. Germline V gene lookup returns CDR1 MNHEY and CDR2 SMNVEV (reference sequence). CDR3: CASSGTEYQPQHF. For the CDR3, the DNA is TGTGCCAGCAGTGGGACGGAATATCAGCCCCAGCATTTT.

Many counts were recorded for this clonotype. This sequence joins TRBV7-2 and TRBJ2-1; 9 bases fit TRBD1. V was pared by 5 bases and J by 9 bases, with 2 bases of the junction left unmatched. Germline assignment: CDR1 SGHTA and CDR2 FQGNSA. The CDR3 is 12 amino acids. Here the CDR3 reads CASSGQGLEQFF. DNA for the CDR3: TGTGCCAGCAGCGGACAGGGGCTTGAGCAGTTCTTC. The full variable domain, in which reference TRBV7-2 and TRBJ2-1 provide the parts outside the CDR3, is GAGVSQSPSNKVTEKGKDVELRCDPISGHTALYWYRQSLGQGLEFLIYFQGNSAPDKSGLPSDRFSAERTGGSVSTLTIQRTQQEDSAVYLCASSGQGLEQFFGPGTRLTVL.

The chain is built from TRBV7-6 and TRBJ1-4; D is ambiguous. The V and J ends lost 1 base and 10 bases respectively, with 10 bases between them. There are 13 residues in the CDR3. Per the germline V gene, CDR1 is SGHVS and CDR2 is FNYEAQ. In DNA form, the CDR3 reads TGTGCCAGCAGCTTAGGGGTAGGAGGAAAACTGTTTTTT. This sequence encodes CASSLGVGGKLFF.

The CDR3 nucleotides read TGCAGTGCCCTCACAGGGATGAACACTGAAGCTTTCTTT. Translation gives CSALTGMNTEAFF. The chain is built from TRBV20-1 and TRBJ1-1; possible D gene TRBD1, 6 bases. V was trimmed by 6 bases and J by 0 bases, leaving 11 bases between them. CDR3 size: 13 residues. Per germline, CDR1 DFQATT and CDR2 SNEGSKA (reference sequence).

The chain uses TRBV29-1 and TRBJ1-2; no definite D call. V was shortened by 5 bases and J by 4 bases, with 14 bases between the two germline ends. The CDR3 consists of 13 residues. Germline V gene lookup returns CDR1 SQVTM and CDR2 ANQGSEA. The CDR3 sequence: CSVSPADLYGYTF. The CDR3 bases are TGCAGCGTTTCTCCCGCTGACCTCTATGGCTACACCTTC. Drawing the rest from reference TRBV29-1 and TRBJ1-2, the complete variable domain is SAVISQKPSRDICQRGTSLTIQCQVDSQVTMMFWYRQQPGQSLTLIATANQGSEATYESGFVIDKFPISRPNLTFSTLTVSNMSPEDSSIYLCSVSPADLYGYTFGSGTRLTVV.

The CDR3 nucleotides are TGTGCCAGCAGTGTCGGAACTAGATACGAGCAGTACTTC. Translation: CASSVGTRYEQYF. The gene calls are TRBV27 and TRBJ2-7, with D possibly TRBD2 on 5 matching bases. V lost 5 bases and J 4 bases, leaving 12 bases between the germline ends. The CDR3 has 13 amino acids. Germline CDR1 and CDR2: MNHEY and SMNVEV (reference sequence).

This clonotype was found a few times. The chain combines TRBV6-2 or TRBV6-3 with TRBJ2-1; 8 bases are a match to TRBD2. Per the germline V gene, CDR1 is MNHEY and CDR2 is SVGEGT. The CDR3 is made up of 17 amino acids. With 4 bases clipped from V and 1 base from J, the junction kept 9 bases outside the gene matches. CDR3 amino acids: CASSSLILAASYNEQFF. The CDR3 region has the DNA TGTGCCAGCAGTTCCCTGATACTAGCGGCATCCTACAATGAGCAGTTCTTC.

The chain carries TRBV18 and TRBJ2-1; 7 bases match TRBD1. The CDR3 extends over 16 amino acids. Germline CDR1 and CDR2: KGHSH and LQKENI. With 4 bases clipped from V and 4 bases from J, the junction kept 10 bases outside the gene matches. This CDR3 reads CASSLVRDRKYNEQFF. CDR3 sequence (DNA): TGTGCCAGCTCACTTGTCCGGGACAGAAAATACAATGAGCAGTTCTTC.

This clonotype came up once. The gene calls are TRBV6-5 and TRBJ1-4, with 9 bases matching TRBD1. The V gene end was trimmed by 6 bases and the J gene end by 2 bases; junction bases not matched to a gene: 7. This CDR3 is built from 16 residues. CDR1 is MNHEY and CDR2 is SVGAGI in the germline V gene. CDR3 DNA: TGTGCCAGCAGCCTTTACAGGGGGCCCACTAATGAAAAACTGTTTTTT. Its protein is CASSLYRGPTNEKLFF.

This clonotype was observed a few times. This chain uses TRBV6-5 with TRBJ2-5; the D is unclear. Germline values: CDR1 MNHEY, CDR2 SVGAGI. CDR3 length: 13 residues. The germline V and J ends were trimmed by 2 bases and 4 bases, with 8 bases remaining between them. DNA for the CDR3: TGTGCCAGCAGTTACCTTCCAGGAGAGACCCAGTACTTC. Protein product: CASSYLPGETQYF.

The rearrangement uses TRBV4-2 and TRBJ2-2, with 10 bases lining up with TRBD1. The CDR3 spans 16 residues. CDR1 LGHNA and CDR2 YNFKEQ come from the germline V gene. With V trimmed by 3 bases and J by 2 bases, 3 bases remained unmatched. The DNA for the CDR3 is TGTGCCAGCAGCCATCGGACAGGGGGTAACACCGGGGAGCTGTTTTTT. Translated, it gives CASSHRTGGNTGELFF.

This clonotype was seen once. The rearrangement uses TRBV4-1 and TRBJ1-1; D is ambiguous. The CDR3 covers 11 residues. CDR1 is MGHRA and CDR2 is YSYEKL in the germline V gene. Trimming cost V 0 bases and J 8 bases, with 4 bases left between them. CDR3 in DNA: TGCGCCAGCAGCCAAGACAGCGAAGCTTTCTTT. This gives the protein CASSQDSEAFF.